This T cell receptor beta chain was found in a study of blood T cell repertoires in COVID-19. J was trimmed by 0 bases and V by 4 bases; bases with no gene match: 4. Germline-derived CDR1 and CDR2 are KGHSH and LQKENI. CDR3 length: 16 residues. Repertoires were generated with immunoSEQ multiplex PCR, while TCRdb's copy carries only in-frame clones and drops some. The sample shows fewer than 400,000 clones, more than 90% of them seen only once. What was sequenced was PBMCs or T cells enriched from blood (not recorded which). The V gene is TRBV18, the J gene TRBJ1-3; TRBD1 agrees at 9 bases. The TCR sequence derives from a woman aged 25 to 39 who had been exposed to COVID-19. The CDR3 region has the DNA TGTGCCAGCTCACTGGGACAGGGAACCTCTGGAAACACCATATATTTT. Protein sequence: CASSLGQGTSGNTIYF.